Here is one T cell receptor beta chain with its context. The data were obtained in a study of CD8 T cells in Susac syndrome. Roughly 0.45 to 1 ug RNA was reverse transcribed with random hexamers. The TCR beta CDR3 was amplified by immunoSEQ multiplex PCR across 54 Vbeta, 13 Jbeta. TCRdb reanalysed the immunoSEQ multiplex PCR reads using MiXCR and keeps one entry per CDR3 protein. The repertoire has some 150,000 distinct CDR3 sequences, about 95% of them found once; the top ten carry around 0.15%. The authors carried out high-throughput sequencing of TCR beta. They applied it to CD8+ and CD4+ T cells obtained from blood. TEMRA cells were enriched by FACS, and CD4+ and CD8+ T cells were negatively isolated. With 2 bases removed from V and 2 bases from J, the gap between germline ends came to 10 bases. This CDR3 contains 14 residues. Germline-derived CDR1 and CDR2 are SGHVS and FQNEAQ.

This sequence joins TRBV7-8 and TRBJ2-7, with D unclear. The source is a human donor with multiple sclerosis. The sample consisted of CD8+ T cells from PBMCs. CDR3 sequence: CASSLTGRTYEQYF. The CDR3 coding sequence is TGTGCCAGCAGCTTAACTGGCAGGACCTACGAGCAGTACTTC.